The entry that follows covers one T cell receptor beta chain sequence. One end of the junction does not line up with germline, which may come from a read error. Authors' analysis steps: Quantification of nucleated cells was approximated via reference gene primer amplification. Produced via immunoSEQ multiplex PCR; TCRdb's table is partial and in-frame only. Clone size and the V and J calls come from that table; the DNA yielded D and trimming. The sample has some 350,000 clones; more than 70% are singletons. The record originates from a study of blood T cell repertoires in COVID-19. Overall study: Acute-phase and convalescent COVID-19 samples originated in the United States, Italy and Spain. Nucleic acid was either cDNA or gDNA, and it came from T cells, B-cell-depleted T cells, or PBMCs.

The germline V gene has CDR1 SGHAT and CDR2 FQNNGV. The CDR3 sequence is 11 residues long. V is TRBV11-2 and J is TRBJ1-6; D perhaps matches TRBD1 (5 bases). The sequence was obtained from a man between 25 and 39 years old with active or convalescent COVID-19. Material: peripheral blood. The CDR3 protein is CASSRGGGAAF. CDR3 coding DNA: TGTGCCAGCAGCCGGGGGGGAGGGGCCGCCTTT.